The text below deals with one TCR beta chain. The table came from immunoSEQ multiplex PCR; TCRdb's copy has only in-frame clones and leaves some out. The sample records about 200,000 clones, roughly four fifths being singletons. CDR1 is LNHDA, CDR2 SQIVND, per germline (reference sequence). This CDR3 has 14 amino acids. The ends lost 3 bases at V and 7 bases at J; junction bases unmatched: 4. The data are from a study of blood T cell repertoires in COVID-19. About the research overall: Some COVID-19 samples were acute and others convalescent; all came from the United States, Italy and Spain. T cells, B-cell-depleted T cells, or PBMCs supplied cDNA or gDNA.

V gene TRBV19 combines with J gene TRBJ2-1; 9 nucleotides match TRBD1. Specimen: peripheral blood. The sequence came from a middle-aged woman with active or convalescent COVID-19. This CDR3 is CASSMGTGLNEQFF. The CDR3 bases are TGTGCCAGTAGTATGGGGACAGGGTTGAATGAGCAGTTCTTC.